The 7 T cell receptor beta chains below all came from one sample that was sequenced in a study of blood T cell repertoires in COVID-19. Assay used: immunoSEQ multiplex PCR; TCRdb lists only in-frame clones, some missing. Among roughly 260,000 clones listed, around 89% were seen once. The sample was peripheral blood. These receptors came from a woman aged 40 to 50 with acute or convalescent COVID-19.

The gene calls are TRBV6-5 and TRBJ1-1, with 8 positions matching TRBD1. The CDR3 runs to 14 residues. The trim removed 3 bases at V and 5 bases at J, leaving 5 bases unmatched. Germline loops: CDR1 MNHEY, CDR2 SVGAGI. CDR3 sequence reads: CASSYPGQATEAFF. CDR3 in DNA: TGTGCCAGCAGTTATCCGGGACAGGCAACTGAAGCTTTCTTT.

CDR3: CASSPGGREVEYGYTF. The CDR3 bases are TGTGCCAGCAGCCCGGGGGGGAGGGAGGTTGAGTATGGCTACACCTTC. V and J are TRBV4-2 and TRBJ1-2; perhaps TRBD1 as D (5 bases). The V gene lost 4 bases and the J gene lost 5 bases, with 20 bases spanning the gap. Per the germline V gene, CDR1 is LGHNA and CDR2 is YNFKEQ. The CDR3 extends over 16 amino acids.

The chain carries TRBV5-1 and TRBJ1-2; 10 positions agree with TRBD1. The V gene's germline CDR1 is SGHRS and CDR2 YFSETQ. The CDR3 sequence is 15 residues long. The ends lost 7 bases at V and 7 bases at J; junction bases unmatched: 13. The CDR3 spells CASSLAPRDRGGYTF. CDR3 sequence (DNA): TGCGCCAGCTCATTGGCCCCCCGGGACAGGGGTGGCTACACCTTC.

The chain is built from TRBV7-2 and TRBJ2-3; 11 bases fit TRBD2. The CDR3 is made up of 18 amino acids. CDR1 SGHTA and CDR2 FQGNSA come from the germline V gene. Unmatched junction bases numbered 8, after V lost 3 bases and J lost 0 bases. CDR3 residues: CASSFQTWTSGSTDTQYF. The CDR3 DNA follows: TGTGCCAGCAGCTTCCAAACCTGGACTAGCGGGAGCACAGATACGCAGTATTTT.

The CDR3 DNA reads as TGCGCCAGCAGCCTTAGCGGGGGGGTCACAGATACGCAGTATTTT. It specifies CASSLSGGVTDTQYF. The chain combines TRBV5-1 with TRBJ2-3; TRBD2 matches at 11 bases. This CDR3 has 15 amino acids. The V gene end was trimmed by 4 bases and the J gene end by 2 bases; junction bases not matched to a gene: 3. Germline loops: CDR1 SGHRS, CDR2 YFSETQ.

V usage is TRBV10-3 and J usage is TRBJ1-2; 8 nucleotides align to TRBD1. The J segment lost 7 bases and the V segment lost 3 bases, leaving 4 bases of the junction unmatched. CDR3 length equals 13 residues. Germline V gene lookup returns CDR1 ENHRY and CDR2 SYGVKD. The CDR3 bases are TGTGCCATCAGTGACAGGGGGCTAGGTGGCTACACCTTC. Translating it yields CAISDRGLGGYTF.

As to this clone: Other nucleotide sequences in the sample specify the same CDR3. The V and J genes are TRBV9 and TRBJ1-2; D is perhaps TRBD1 (5 bases). The germline gives CDR1 SGDLS, CDR2 YYNGEE. V was trimmed by 0 bases and J by 0 bases, leaving 6 bases between them. This CDR3 has 14 amino acids. The CDR3 reads CASSVGGANYGYTF. CDR3 nucleotide sequence: TGTGCCAGCAGCGTAGGGGGGGCTAACTATGGCTACACCTTC.